This T cell receptor (beta chain) is from a study of T cell responses to AZD1222 COVID-19 vaccine. Broader study findings: The number of AZD1222 recipients seropositive at baseline was only five or six. Reportedly, nearly half of unique spike TCRs recognized epitopes outside B.1.351/B.1.1.7 mutations.

Note on this clone: Its antigen remains unknown.

TCRdb keeps only in-frame clones here, not all; method: immunoSEQ multiplex PCR. The sample lists 95,000 to 150,000 clones; about 92% were seen once. This CDR3 has 15 residues. The J segment lost 7 bases and the V segment lost 3 bases, leaving 11 bases of the junction unmatched. Germline V gene lookup returns CDR1 LNHDA and CDR2 SQIVND (reference sequence). The rearrangement joins TRBV19 to TRBJ2-7; 8 bases agree with TRBD2. The receptor was derived from an adult in good health. The sequencing used peripheral blood, collected on day 0 of AZD1222 vaccination. As DNA, the CDR3 is TGTGCCAGTAGTATGTATCCGGGAGGGCCCTGGGAGCAGTACTTC. Translating gives CASSMYPGGPWEQYF.